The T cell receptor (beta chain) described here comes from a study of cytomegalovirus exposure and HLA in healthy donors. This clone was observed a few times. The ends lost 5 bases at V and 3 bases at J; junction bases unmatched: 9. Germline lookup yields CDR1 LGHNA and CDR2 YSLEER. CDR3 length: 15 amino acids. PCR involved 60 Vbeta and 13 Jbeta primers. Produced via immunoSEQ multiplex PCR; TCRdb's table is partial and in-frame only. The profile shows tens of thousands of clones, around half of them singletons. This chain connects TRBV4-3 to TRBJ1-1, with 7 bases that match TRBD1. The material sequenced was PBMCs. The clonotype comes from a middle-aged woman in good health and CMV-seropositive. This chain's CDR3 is CASSARLRGDTEAFF. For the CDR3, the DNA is TGCGCCAGCAGCGCAAGACTCAGGGGGGACACTGAAGCTTTCTTT.